This is a list of T cell receptor beta chains from one sample in a study of OX40 agonist ivuxolimab in advanced cancers. Only in-frame clones appear in the TCRdb table, and some are missing; sequencing was by immunoSEQ multiplex PCR. The sample has some 100,000 clones; 91% are singletons. The specimen comprised CD4+ or CD8+ T cells sorted from blood, sampled in a trial of the OX40 agonist ivuxolimab. The receptors stem from an adult with an advanced solid tumor such as melanoma, head and neck, liver or kidney cancer. CDR3s include the opening cysteine and the closing phenylalanine or tryptophan. A D gene is named only where the DNA matches it firmly. Size values are once, few and many counts, or a class for expanded clones, and some rows have none.

d_call	clone_size	v_call	j_call	cdr3_nt	cdr3_aa
-	once	TRBV13	TRBJ2-5	TGTGCCAGCAGCTTTTTGTCGTCCGAGGAGACCCAGTACTTC	CASSFLSSEETQYF
TRBD1	-	TRBV29-1	TRBJ2-3	TGCAGCGTTGGACTGACAGGGGATACGCAGTATTTT	CSVGLTGDTQYF
-	-	TRBV2	TRBJ2-2	TGTGCCAGCAGCAAACTGGGACGGCCGAACACCGGGGAGCTGTTTTTT	CASSKLGRPNTGELFF
TRBD2	-	TRBV18	TRBJ2-7	TGTGCCAGCTCACCTACTAGCGGGCAATCCTACGAGCAGTACTTC	CASSPTSGQSYEQYF
TRBD1	-	TRBV5-4	TRBJ1-4	TGTGCCAGCAGCTACGGACAGGGAGAGGGCGAAAAACTGTTTTTT	CASSYGQGEGEKLFF
-	-	TRBV5-6	TRBJ1-2	TGTGCCAGCAGCTTGGAAGCCGGGATTCGTGGCTACACCTTC	CASSLEAGIRGYTF
-	-	TRBV4-3	TRBJ1-2	TGCGCCAGCAGCCAAGAATGGGGAGCTAACTATGGCTACACCTTC	CASSQEWGANYGYTF
-	-	TRBV5-6	TRBJ1-1	TGTGCCAGCAGCTTAGGGGCAGAGATGAACACTGAAGCTTTCTTT	CASSLGAEMNTEAFF
TRBD2	-	TRBV5-1	TRBJ2-1	TGCGCCAGCAGCTTAAGAGCGGGAGTTCAATACTCCTACAATGAGCAGTTCTTC	CASSLRAGVQYSYNEQFF
-	-	TRBV10-3	TRBJ2-7	TGTGCCATCAGAAGGACAGTGAACTCCTACGAGCAGTACTTC	CAIRRTVNSYEQYF
TRBD2	once	TRBV6-5	TRBJ2-1	TGTGCCAGCAGAGAGAGCGGGAGGCCCAATGAGCAGTTCTTC	CASRESGRPNEQFF
-	-	TRBV7-8	TRBJ2-2	TGTGCCAGCAGCCCAGGAGGGGGCGTAAATACCGGGGAGCTGTTTTTT	CASSPGGGVNTGELFF
-	-	TRBV18	TRBJ2-7	TGTGCCAGCTCACCAAGGGGGGGATTTGTTAACGAGCAGTACTTC	CASSPRGGFVNEQYF
TRBD2	-	TRBV4-2	TRBJ2-1	TGTGCCAGCAGCCGTGCTCTAGCGGGCAACTCCTACAATGAGCAGTTCTTC	CASSRALAGNSYNEQFF
-	-	TRBV7-2	TRBJ2-2	TGTGCCAGCAGCTTGGAGACAGCCATTGGGAATACCGGGGAGCTGTTTTTT	CASSLETAIGNTGELFF
TRBD1	-	TRBV7-2	TRBJ1-5	TGTGCCAGCAGTTCCGGGACAGCATCATTATCGCCCCAGCATTTT	CASSSGTASLSPQHF
-	-	TRBV20-1	TRBJ2-3	TGCAGTGCTAGGAAGCCAGATACGCAGTATTTT	CSARKPDTQYF
TRBD2	few	TRBV6-5	TRBJ2-7	TGTGCCAGCAGTCCTAGCGGGAGACGAGAGCAGTACTTC	CASSPSGRREQYF
-	-	TRBV13	TRBJ2-7	TGTGCCAGCAGCTTATGGGAACCCCCCTACGAGCAGTACTTC	CASSLWEPPYEQYF
-	once	TRBV5-4	TRBJ2-1	TGTGCCAGCAGCAGAACGCCGAGCTCCTACAATGAGCAGTTCTTC	CASSRTPSSYNEQFF
TRBD2	once	TRBV7-2	TRBJ2-3	TGTGCCAGCAGCTTAGAATTAGCGGGAGACGATACGCAGTATTTT	CASSLELAGDDTQYF
TRBD2	once	TRBV28	TRBJ2-7	TGTGCCAGCAGAGAGACTAGCGGGAGAGGGAACGAGCAGTACTTC	CASRETSGRGNEQYF
-	-	TRBV5-1	TRBJ2-5	TGCGCCAGCAGCGTGGAAGAGACCCAGTACTTC	CASSVEETQYF
-	-	TRBV2	TRBJ2-7	TGTGCCAGCAAATTCCTCCGAGACAGGCTCTACGAGCAGTACTTC	CASKFLRDRLYEQYF
TRBD2	-	TRBV10-3	TRBJ2-7	TGTGCCATCAGAGCGGCTAGCGGGAGTGATTACGAGCAGTACTTC	CAIRAASGSDYEQYF
-	once	TRBV12-1	TRBJ2-7	TGTGCCAGCAGCCTTCGCGCGACCTACGAGCAGTACTTC	CASSLRATYEQYF
-	-	TRBV27	TRBJ2-5	TGTGCCAGCAGTCGTAAGGGGACCCAGTACTTC	CASSRKGTQYF
-	-	TRBV7-3	TRBJ1-3	TGTGCCAGCAGCTTGCAACCACAAGGGAACACCATATATTTT	CASSLQPQGNTIYF
-	-	TRBV19	TRBJ2-5	TGTGCCAGTAGATGGCGTCAGGGTGCCCGGACCCAGTACTTC	CASRWRQGARTQYF
-	-	TRBV5-4	TRBJ2-7	TGTGCCAGCAGCTTGGGCGGGGCAGCAATAAAAACCTACGAGCAGTACTTC	CASSLGGAAIKTYEQYF
TRBD2	-	TRBV28	TRBJ2-1	TGTGCCAGCAGTTTAGTGGGAGGACTAGCGGCGACCTCAGGGAATGAGCAGTTCTTC	CASSLVGGLAATSGNEQFF
TRBD1	-	TRBV30	TRBJ1-2	TGTGCCTGGAGTGTAGGGGGCTACCGGGGCTACACCTTC	CAWSVGGYRGYTF
-	-	TRBV7-9	TRBJ1-1	TGTGCCAGCAGCTTAGCGCGGGGGTTGAACACTGAAGCTTTCTTT	CASSLARGLNTEAFF
-	-	TRBV5-1	TRBJ2-5	TGCGCCAGCAGCTTGGGAAAGGGATGGCAAGAGACCCAGTACTTC	CASSLGKGWQETQYF
TRBD1	once	TRBV7-8	TRBJ2-7	TGTGCCAGCAGCCCACCGGACAGGGGAAGCGAGCAGTACTTC	CASSPPDRGSEQYF
TRBD2	-	TRBV2	TRBJ2-3	TGTGCCAGCAGTCCGGGACTAGCTTTTCTAGATACGCAGTATTTT	CASSPGLAFLDTQYF
-	-	TRBV29-1	TRBJ2-3	TGCAGCGTTGTTTCGCGGACAAGCACAGATACGCAGTATTTT	CSVVSRTSTDTQYF
-	-	TRBV5-1	TRBJ2-5	TGCGCCAGCACACGCTCTAGTCAGCTAGGGGAGACCCAGTACTTC	CASTRSSQLGETQYF
-	-	TRBV18	TRBJ2-7	TGTGCCAGCTCCCCGACGGCTGACTACGAGCAGTACTTC	CASSPTADYEQYF
-	-	TRBV5-5	TRBJ2-2	TGTGCCAGCAGCTTGGTTGTGGACGGGGAGCTGTTTTTT	CASSLVVDGELFF